This TCR beta chain comes out of a study of T cell repertoires and HLA-DP antigens (dated by TCRdb to 2016 to 2019). Looking at the study overall: An in vitro model of CD4+ T cell alloreactivity against allogeneic HLA-DP presented by transduced HeLa cells was used in the study. The two alloantigens modelled structurally similar versus dissimilar alloantigens, differing from self at one and approximately 9 peptide-binding groove amino acids, respectively. The three donors, two male and one female, ranged from the 18-to-29 to the 60-to-69 age band. An average DNA input of about 0.2 ug was used for sorted CD137+CD4+ samples, compared with approximately 1,300 ng for pre-culture CD4+ samples. Points the paper makes about the study in general: The study was limited by having just three donors, by relying on a non-physiological HeLa antigen-presenting system, and by using total CD4+ cells as responders. Sorted CD137+ cells showed similar clonality against both alloantigens (about 0.36), much higher than the clonality of pre-culture samples (roughly 0.037). An average cumulative frequency of around 40% against one allele and under 65% against the other was found for clones undetected before culture. Separate analysis of naive and memory CD4+ repertoires was not performed.

Magnetic bead negative selection was used to isolate untouched CD4+ T cells from Ficoll-separated PBMC, with purity averaging about 98%. Untouched CD4+ T cells were isolated with magnetic beads from Ficoll-separated PBMC, and a purity of approximately 98% was reached with negligible CD8+ contamination. Donors were a few healthy blood donors whose buffy coats supplied peripheral blood mononuclear cells. CMV seronegative status was shared by all three donors. The DNeasy Blood & Tissue Kit was used for extraction of genomic DNA. For each subject, genomic DNA from sorted CD137+CD4+ cells and from pre-culture CD4+ baseline samples underwent TCRB sequencing. The immunoSEQ multiplex PCR, with forward primers for 54 TRBV segments and reverse primers for 13 TRBJ segments, was used to amplify TCRB CDR3 regions. Deep resolution, with a target of about 200,000 T cell genomes, was applied to the sequencing of pre-culture CD4+ samples. Sequencing of the amplicons on an Illumina HiSeq System generated 87 bp reads spanning the CDR3. The study's own analysis went as follows. PCR and sequencing errors in the reads were corrected, and CDR3 regions were defined by aligning to IMGT reference sequences. Template and unique rearrangement counts were estimated using synthetic template pools. Clonality was computed as 1 minus Pielou's evenness. The Daley-Smith estimator was used to estimate richness. Morisita's index served as the measure of repertoire overlap. Clones found in cultured samples but undetected in the pre-culture repertoire of the corresponding donor were defined as low-abundance clones. TCRdb obtained this table from immuneACCESS and retained in-frame rearrangements with V and J assigned. These tables miss some clones; where compared with another copy, unresolved V genes account for less than half of the shortfall, and the remainder is unexplained. V, J and clone size are taken as reported in that table, and D and trimming were inferred from the DNA itself. The sample table records about 73,000 clones; around 80% of these occur just once. The top ten clones comprise approximately 1.4% of the sample.

Here V drops 4 bases and J drops 8 bases, and the junction holds 8 bases not matched to any gene. CDR1 and CDR2, looked up from the germline V gene, are SGHRS and YFSETQ. From the cysteine up to the phenylalanine, the CDR3 has a length of 16 residues. The kept DNA is CDR3 alone, 48 bases in frame from the first base. Comment on this clone: Its antigen remains unidentified. No qualities accompany the bases; no much larger clone lies one base away.

The receptor's source is a man in his sixties in good health and CMV-seronegative. The V and J segments used are TRBV5-1 and TRBJ2-3, and TRBD2 aligns with 15 junction nucleotides. Sequenced: CD4+ T cells from PBMCs. This receptor carries the CDR3 CASSQGLAGGLATQYF. The DNA sequence is TGCGCCAGCAGCCAGGGACTAGCGGGAGGCTTGGCTACGCAGTATTTT.